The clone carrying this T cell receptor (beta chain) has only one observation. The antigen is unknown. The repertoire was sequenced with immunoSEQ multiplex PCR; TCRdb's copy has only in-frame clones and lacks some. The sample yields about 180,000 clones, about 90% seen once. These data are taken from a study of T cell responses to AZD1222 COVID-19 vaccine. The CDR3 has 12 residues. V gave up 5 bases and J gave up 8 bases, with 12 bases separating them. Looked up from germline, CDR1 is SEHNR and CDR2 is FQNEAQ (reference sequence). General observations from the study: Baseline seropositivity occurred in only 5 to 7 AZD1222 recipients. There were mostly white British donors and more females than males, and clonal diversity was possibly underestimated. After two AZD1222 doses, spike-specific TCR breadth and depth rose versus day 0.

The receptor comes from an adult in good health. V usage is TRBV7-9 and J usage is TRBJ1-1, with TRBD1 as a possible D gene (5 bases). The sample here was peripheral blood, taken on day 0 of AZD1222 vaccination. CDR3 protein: CASSQPQGEAFF. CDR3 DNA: TGTGCCAGCAGCCAGCCCCAGGGAGAAGCTTTCTTT.